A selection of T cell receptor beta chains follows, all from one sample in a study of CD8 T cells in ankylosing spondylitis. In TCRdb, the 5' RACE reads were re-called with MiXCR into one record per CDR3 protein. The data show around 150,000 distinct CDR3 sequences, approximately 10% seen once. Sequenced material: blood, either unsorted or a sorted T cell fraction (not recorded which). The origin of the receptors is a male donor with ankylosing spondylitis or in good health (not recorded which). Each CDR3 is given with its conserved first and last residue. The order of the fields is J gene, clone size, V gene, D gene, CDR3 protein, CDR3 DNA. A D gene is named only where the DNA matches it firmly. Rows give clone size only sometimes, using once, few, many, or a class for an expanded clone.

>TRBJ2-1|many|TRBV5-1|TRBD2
CASSFAAGGPRDEQFF
TGCGCCAGCAGCTTTGCAGCGGGAGGCCCCAGGGATGAGCAGTTCTTC
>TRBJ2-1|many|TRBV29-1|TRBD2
CSVDLGTSGRTLFF
TGCAGCGTTGACCTAGGGACTAGCGGGAGAACACTGTTCTTC
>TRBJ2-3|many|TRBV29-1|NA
CSVEETWSDTDTQYF
TGCAGCGTTGAAGAAACCTGGAGTGACACAGATACGCAGTATTTT
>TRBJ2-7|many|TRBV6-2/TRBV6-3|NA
CASRLDHYEQYF
TGTGCCAGCAGACTGGACCACTACGAGCAGTACTTC
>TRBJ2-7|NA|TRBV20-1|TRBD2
CSARTSGYEQYF
TGCAGTGCGAGGACTAGCGGATACGAGCAGTACTTC
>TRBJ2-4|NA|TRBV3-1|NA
CASSRVLNLGIDIQYF
TGTGCCAGCAGCCGGGTCCTTAATCTGGGAATAGACATTCAGTACTTC
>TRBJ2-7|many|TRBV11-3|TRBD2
CASSSLTGTGTSGRVTYEQYF
TGTGCCAGCAGCTCGTTGACAGGGACCGGGACTAGCGGGAGGGTTACCTACGAGCAGTACTTC
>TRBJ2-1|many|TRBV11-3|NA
CASSSGPSSYNEQFF
TGTGCCAGCAGCTCGGGGCCGAGCTCCTACAATGAGCAGTTCTTC
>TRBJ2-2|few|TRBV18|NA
CASSPGQPNTGELFF
TGTGCCAGCTCACCAGGACAGCCGAACACCGGGGAGCTGTTTTTT
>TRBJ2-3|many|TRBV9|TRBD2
CASSAASGVTDTQYF
TGTGCCAGCAGCGCCGCTAGCGGGGTAACAGATACGCAGTATTTT